This T cell receptor (beta chain) was profiled in a study of cytomegalovirus exposure and HLA in healthy donors. Whole-study context: Within the Caucasian-associated ancestry cluster were around 81% of the 398 genotyped donors.

The V and J ends lost 3 bases and 4 bases respectively, with 6 bases between them. Germline-derived CDR1 and CDR2 are SEHNR and FQNEAQ (reference sequence). This CDR3 has 13 residues. Regarding the study as a whole: TCR beta V segments were, for the most part, productive about 87% or about 30% of the time in an earlier analysis.

Remarks on this clone: Antigen unknown.

The PCR made use of 60 Vbeta and 13 Jbeta primers. Measured with immunoSEQ multiplex PCR; TCRdb has only the in-frame clones, and not every one. Here the sample spans 60,000 to 65,000 clones, about 90% being singletons. V and J are TRBV7-9 and TRBJ1-4; the D is unclear. Input material: PBMCs. This TCR was sampled from a man between 18 and 29 years old in good health and CMV-seronegative. CDR3 sequence reads: CASSLGVNEKLFF. The DNA for the CDR3 is TGTGCCAGCAGCTTGGGCGTTAATGAAAAACTGTTTTTT.